This TCR beta chain originates from a study of early T cells in non-severe SARS-CoV-2 infection. Individual cDNA molecules carried attached unique molecular identifiers. One entry per CDR3 protein, called by TCRdb with MiXCR from the 5' RACE reads. Among 70,000 to 95,000 distinct CDR3 sequences listed, approximately 14% were seen once. This CDR3 contains 16 residues. V was trimmed by 3 bases and J by 4 bases, leaving 18 bases between them. Per the germline V gene, CDR1 is SEHNR and CDR2 is FQNEAQ (reference sequence). Specimen: whole blood. The TCR sequence derives from an adult who was a healthcare worker with PCR-confirmed SARS-CoV-2 infection or an uninfected control (not recorded which). The chain recombines TRBV7-9 with TRBJ2-5, with a weak D call TRBD2 (6 bases). The CDR3 DNA reads TGTGCCAGCAGCTTTGGTCGGGGGACGATCGGAGAGACCCAGTACTTC. It encodes CASSFGRGTIGETQYF. The full variable domain, completed using reference TRBV7-9 and TRBJ2-5, is DTGVSQNPRHKITKRGQNVTFRCDPISEHNRLYWYRQTLGQGPEFLTYFQNEAQLEKSRLLSDRFSAERPKGSFSTLEIQRTEQGDSAMYLCASSFGRGTIGETQYFGPGTRLLVL.